This T cell receptor (beta chain) was recovered during a study of monozygotic twins with inflammatory bowel disease. Study-wide points: Clonotype overlap with others was lower in IBD patients than in healthy twins, a difference that was greatest with disease activity.

With respect to this clonotype: The antigen is unknown.

The authors drew around 2.6 ml of blood from each donor. After re-calling the 5' RACE reads, TCRdb lists one entry per CDR3 protein, DNA absent. Reported are over 150,000 distinct CDR3 sequences; the ten largest clones contain approximately 2.5%. The CDR3 sequence is 16 residues long. Germline assignment: CDR1 SGHNT and CDR2 YENEEA. V usage is TRBV11-3 and J usage is TRBJ2-2; TCRdb's assignment of TRBD1 cannot be checked, as there is no DNA. The sequence was obtained from a human donor with ulcerative colitis or Crohn's disease, or a healthy co-twin of an affected twin (not recorded which). The sample comprised blood. CDR3: CASSSANPSNTGELFF.